These 13 T cell receptor beta chains were all obtained from the same sample, sequenced in a study of blood T cell repertoires in COVID-19. TCRdb's copy holds only in-frame clones and misses some; the assay was immunoSEQ multiplex PCR. This table has 400,000 to 500,000 clones, around 87% appearing once. Sequencing was performed on PBMCs or T cells enriched from blood (not recorded which). These TCRs come from a woman aged 40 to 55 who had recovered from COVID-19.

This clone was found a few times. The chain joins TRBV12-5 to TRBJ2-3, with TRBD1 matching over 8 bases. Per germline, CDR1 LGHNT and CDR2 FRNRAP. CDR3 size: 18 residues. The V gene end was trimmed by 0 bases and the J gene end by 3 bases; junction bases not matched to a gene: 11. This chain's CDR3 is CASGLVPGDRLITDTQYF. The CDR3, as DNA: TGTGCTAGTGGTTTGGTACCAGGGGACAGGTTAATAACAGATACGCAGTATTTT.

CDR3 bases: TGTGCCAGCAGTTCCTCCTCCCGGGGACTAGCGGAGTGGACCTACGAGCAGTACTTC. Protein: CASSSSSRGLAEWTYEQYF. The rearrangement links TRBV6-2 or TRBV6-3 to TRBJ2-7; 11 bases agree with TRBD2. Germline CDR1 and CDR2: MNHEY and SVGEGT. With V trimmed by 4 bases and J by 2 bases, 16 bases remained unmatched. The CDR3 is 19 residues long.

The V gene is TRBV6-5, the J gene TRBJ1-2; tentatively, D is TRBD1 (5 bases). This CDR3 spans 14 amino acids. V was shortened by 6 bases and J by 4 bases, with 15 bases between the two germline ends. The germline V gene encodes CDR1 MNHEY and CDR2 SVGAGI. CDR3 region: CASRQKGKLYGYTF. The CDR3 region has the DNA TGTGCCAGCAGGCAAAAGGGGAAACTCTATGGCTACACCTTC.

The chain links TRBV7-9 to TRBJ2-1; no clear D gene. Germline V CDR1 and CDR2: SEHNR, FQNEAQ (reference sequence). CDR3 size: 11 residues. V lost 1 base and J 10 bases, leaving 5 bases between the germline ends. The CDR3 here is CASSLVGEQFF. DNA for the CDR3: TGTGCCAGCAGCTTAGTGGGCGAGCAGTTCTTC.

This clone appeared a few times. The V gene is TRBV15, the J gene TRBJ1-4, with D perhaps matching TRBD1 (5 bases). This CDR3 is 15 amino acids long. Trimming stripped 10 bases from V and 5 bases from J, with 20 bases between. Per the germline V gene, CDR1 is LNHNV and CDR2 is YYDKDF (reference sequence). The DNA for the CDR3 is TGTGCCAGCCAACCCAGAGTGGGGGGGAATGAAAAACTGTTTTTT. It translates to CASQPRVGGNEKLFF.

This chain links TRBV6-5 with TRBJ1-4, with 7 bases matching TRBD1. CDR1 is MNHEY, CDR2 SVGAGI, per germline. After removal of 7 bases from V and 8 bases from J, the junction contained 10 bases not matched to a gene. The CDR3 is 14 residues long. The chain's CDR3 is CASTATGVGEKLFF. Written as DNA, the CDR3 is TGTGCCAGCACCGCTACAGGGGTGGGGGAAAAACTGTTTTTT.

V gene TRBV19 combines with J gene TRBJ1-6; perhaps TRBD1 as D (6 bases). Germline lookup yields CDR1 LNHDA and CDR2 SQIVND (reference sequence). The CDR3 runs to 16 residues. The germline V and J ends were trimmed by 4 bases and 5 bases, with 15 bases remaining between them. Here the CDR3 reads CASSTLDSSDNSPLHF. For the CDR3, the DNA is TGTGCCAGTAGTACACTGGACAGCAGCGATAATTCACCCCTCCACTTT. Full variable domain (remainder filled in from reference TRBV19 and TRBJ1-6): DGGITQSPKYLFRKEGQNVTLSCEQNLNHDAMYWYRQDPGQGLRLIYYSQIVNDFQKGDIAEGYSVSREKKESFPLTVTSAQKNPTAFYLCASSTLDSSDNSPLHFGNGTRLTVT.

The V and J genes are TRBV19 and TRBJ1-2; 9 bases agree with TRBD1. The CDR3 loop spans 17 amino acids. V gave up 4 bases and J gave up 5 bases; unmatched junction bases: 14. Germline V gives CDR1 LNHDA, CDR2 SQIVND (reference sequence). This chain's CDR3 is CASSTTTGTGTGYGYTF. The DNA for the CDR3 is TGTGCCAGTAGTACAACGACCGGGACAGGGACAGGATATGGCTACACCTTC.

The rearrangement uses TRBV11-2 and TRBJ1-2; TRBD1 might be the D (5 bases). V lost 4 bases to trimming and J lost 5 bases, with 5 bases between them. Germline V gene lookup returns CDR1 SGHAT and CDR2 FQNNGV. This CDR3 has 11 amino acids. The CDR3, as DNA: TGTGCCAGCAGCTCAGGGTATGGCTACACCTTC. It codes for CASSSGYGYTF.

The chain couples TRBV19 to TRBJ1-1; 7 nucleotides match TRBD1. Trimming took 2 bases from V and 1 from J; bases not matched to a gene: 7. CDR1 and CDR2 (germline): LNHDA, SQIVND (reference sequence). This CDR3 has 16 residues. DNA of the CDR3: TGTGCCAGTAGTATATATCAGGGGGTGGGGAACACTGAAGCTTTCTTT. It translates to CASSIYQGVGNTEAFF.

V is TRBV5-6 and J is TRBJ1-5; a weak D match, TRBD1 (6 bases). Germline loops: CDR1 SGHDT, CDR2 YYEEEE. Trimming took off 4 bases at V and 0 bases at J, with 11 bases between the two ends. This CDR3 comprises 15 residues. Here the CDR3 DNA reads TGTGCCAGCAGCATTAGGACAGATAGCAATCAGCCCCAGCATTTT. Translated, it gives CASSIRTDSNQPQHF.

V and J are TRBV7-2 and TRBJ2-7, with 8 bases that match TRBD1. V shed 2 bases, J shed 5 bases, and the junction held 5 bases outside the gene matches. There are 14 residues in the CDR3. CDR1 is SGHTA, CDR2 FQGNSA, per germline. CDR3 bases: TGTGCCAGCAGCTTAAGCCAGGGGGCAAACGAGCAGTACTTC. Translation: CASSLSQGANEQYF. Using reference TRBV7-2 and TRBJ2-7 for the parts outside the CDR3, the full variable domain is GAGVSQSPSNKVTEKGKDVELRCDPISGHTALYWYRQSLGQGLEFLIYFQGNSAPDKSGLPSDRFSAERTGGSVSTLTIQRTQQEDSAVYLCASSLSQGANEQYFGPGTRLTVT.

The J gene is TRBJ2-1, the V gene TRBV2; tentative D call: TRBD2 (5 bases). The CDR3 is 11 amino acids. Trimming took off 4 bases at V and 13 bases at J, with 11 bases between the two ends. From germline, CDR1 is SNHLY and CDR2 FYNNEI. This chain's CDR3 is CASSASQAQFF. The CDR3 DNA is TGTGCCAGCAGTGCTAGCCAGGCCCAGTTCTTC.